This T cell receptor (beta chain) was recovered during a study of T cells in Graves' hyperthyroidism and ophthalmopathy (dated by TCRdb to about 2019). As for the study more broadly: Peripheral blood was sampled at the time of initial diagnosis, prior to any treatment. To identify TCR V-J signatures that set the groups apart, the researchers used a discovery cohort of about a hundred patients, made up of 40 to 45 with Graves' ophthalmopathy and some 60 with stable Graves' hyperthyroidism. Prospective prediction of ophthalmopathy was tested in an independent validation cohort of 18 to 20 hyperthyroidism patients and around 16 patients who later progressed to ophthalmopathy. The approximately 100 discovery patients were divided at random into training and test sets in a 7:3 ratio. In more than 5 Graves' hyperthyroidism patients, the study also compared T-cell repertoires from thyroid tissue with T-cell repertoires from blood. After sampling, hyperthyroidism patients received methimazole starting at 30 mg daily, and ophthalmopathy patients received high-dose intravenous methylprednisolone. The paper reports TCR Vbeta CDR3 sequencing of over 120 peripheral blood samples: approximately 41 ophthalmopathy, 70 to 85 hyperthyroidism and approximately 17 progressor patients.

TCR beta CDR3 regions were amplified from RNA transcripts. For the first round of RT-PCR on the TCR CDR3, the HTBI primer set was used together with the Qiagen OneStep RT-PCR kit. The libraries were constructed in a second round of multiplex PCR and then size-selected and purified. Libraries were sequenced paired-end with 100 bp reads on an Illumina HiSeq2000. Concerning the study's data processing: SOAPnuke was used to process the raw data, removing reads that contained adapters or uncalled bases, had a mean Phred below 15, or lacked an exact match to the constant primer or identifier. COPE v1.2.5 was used to merge high-quality paired reads, and clonotypes were defined as unique nucleotide sequences. Clonotypes were aligned to IMGT TRBV, TRBD and TRBJ reference segments using MiTCR v1.1. The analysis included only V-J combinations with a frequency above 0.0001, which together covered more than 99% of the repertoires. The TCS score was defined as F50 (clonal expansion) divided by E x V (chaos), with BLOSUM62-based TCRdist calculated between CDR3 peptides within each V-J. Welch's t-statistics and random forest reduced roughly 540 V-J features to 13, which were used in a naive Bayes classifier (R e1071). TCRdb reprocessed the public reads (quality trimming at Q25 with fastp, clone calling with MiXCR) and kept in-frame beta chains. Rows matching on CDR3 protein sequence are summarized as one entry with the most common DNA and genes. For this entry, the V and J calls and clone size follow TCRdb and not the study's own pipeline. This sample has fewer than 350,000 distinct CDR3 sequences in its table, and roughly 18% of those were observed once. Jointly, the top ten make up under 45% of the sample.

In the ophthalmopathy patients, disease was moderately to severely active, with a Clinical Activity Score of 3 or more, a NOSPECS grade of 4 or more, and a duration of less than 3 months. Any patient with an uncontrolled infection, another autoimmune disease, pregnancy or lactation was excluded. Diagnoses were established on the basis of clinical symptoms, serum thyroxine and TRAb, thyroid ultrasound, and orbital computed tomography. PBMCs were isolated from about 10 ml of fresh peripheral blood by Ficoll-Paque density gradient centrifugation. Trizol reagent was used to extract total RNA, and RNA quality was then checked on an Agilent 2100 Bioanalyzer. Taken from the germline V gene, the CDR1 and CDR2 loops are SGHAT and FQNNGV. V has 1 base trimmed and J has 3 bases trimmed; junction bases matching no gene number 2. The cysteine opens and the phenylalanine closes a CDR3 of 15 amino acids. Left in the record is the CDR3 DNA by itself, 45 bases read in frame from the first base.

This clonotype was found many times. Its specific antigen is unknown. Per-base qualities were not stored, and no clone one base away is much larger. On the study overall, not on this receptor specifically: A 13 V-J signature model separated ophthalmopathy from stable hyperthyroidism, with roughly 88% sensitivity and roughly 84% specificity in cross-validation and 80%/75% in testing. Most expanded thyroid clonotypes (frequency above 0.001) were also detected in blood, suggesting blood repertoires may reflect thyroid immune responses. In validation, the model predicted progression to ophthalmopathy a median of 6.5 months before onset, with about 64% sensitivity and 72.22% specificity. No statistical method was used to set the sample size in advance, and investigators knew the group allocation.

The sequence came from a man aged 45 to 65 with Graves' ophthalmopathy. The chain uses TRBV11-2 and TRBJ2-3; TRBD1 agrees with 9 junctional bases. What was sequenced was blood. The DNA is TGTGCCAGCAGCTTAGGGGACAGGGATACAGATACGCAGTATTTT. Translated, it reads CASSLGDRDTDTQYF.